A single sample gave rise to the 3 T cell receptor beta chains below, sequenced in a study of immune cell composition in non-small cell lung cancer. Normal lung was taken at the farthest possible site, at least 3 cm from tumour. The repertoire was sequenced with immunoSEQ multiplex PCR; TCRdb's copy has only in-frame clones and lacks some. The profile shows roughly 15,000 clones, 70% to 85% of them singletons. The same sample was also studied in work on CD4 T cells in lung cancer.

Source material: non-adjacent lung tissue. The receptors originated from a human donor with non-small cell lung cancer.

The J gene is TRBJ1-3, the V gene TRBV7-2, with D possibly TRBD1 on 6 matching bases. The CDR3 totals 15 residues. Germline CDR1 SGHTA, CDR2 FQGNSA. V gave up 5 bases and J gave up 1 base, with 12 bases separating them. CDR3: CASSPRTVSGNTIYF. Written as DNA, the CDR3 is TGTGCCAGCAGCCCGAGGACAGTTTCTGGAAACACCATATATTTT.

The chain carries TRBV7-3 and TRBJ2-7; no reliable D call. Germline assignment: CDR1 SGHTA and CDR2 FQGTGA. The CDR3 totals 15 residues. Trimming took off 1 base at V and 4 bases at J, with 14 bases between the two ends. The CDR3 reads CASSLSAGPQYEQYF. CDR3 in DNA: TGTGCCAGCAGCTTAAGCGCAGGACCCCAATACGAGCAGTACTTC.

This rearrangement joins TRBV11-2 to TRBJ1-1; D is unclear. V was clipped by 1 base and J by 1 base, with 7 bases between them. Germline loops: CDR1 SGHAT, CDR2 FQNNGV. This CDR3 region has 14 residues. CDR3 amino acids: CASSLGPGNTEAFF. DNA of the CDR3: TGTGCCAGCAGCTTAGGACCGGGGAACACTGAAGCTTTCTTT.